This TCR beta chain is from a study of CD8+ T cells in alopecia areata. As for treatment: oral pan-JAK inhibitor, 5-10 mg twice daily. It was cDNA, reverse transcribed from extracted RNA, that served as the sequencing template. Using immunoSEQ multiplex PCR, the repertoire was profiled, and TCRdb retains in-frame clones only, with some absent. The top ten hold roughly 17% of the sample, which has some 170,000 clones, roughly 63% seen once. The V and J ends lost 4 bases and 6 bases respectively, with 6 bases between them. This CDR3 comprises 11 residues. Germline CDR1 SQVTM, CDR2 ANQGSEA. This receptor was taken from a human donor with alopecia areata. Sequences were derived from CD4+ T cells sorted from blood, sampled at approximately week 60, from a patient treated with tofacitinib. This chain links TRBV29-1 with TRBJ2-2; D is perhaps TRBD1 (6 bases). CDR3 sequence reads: CSVAGAGELFF. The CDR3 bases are TGCAGCGTTGCAGGGGCCGGGGAGCTGTTTTTT.